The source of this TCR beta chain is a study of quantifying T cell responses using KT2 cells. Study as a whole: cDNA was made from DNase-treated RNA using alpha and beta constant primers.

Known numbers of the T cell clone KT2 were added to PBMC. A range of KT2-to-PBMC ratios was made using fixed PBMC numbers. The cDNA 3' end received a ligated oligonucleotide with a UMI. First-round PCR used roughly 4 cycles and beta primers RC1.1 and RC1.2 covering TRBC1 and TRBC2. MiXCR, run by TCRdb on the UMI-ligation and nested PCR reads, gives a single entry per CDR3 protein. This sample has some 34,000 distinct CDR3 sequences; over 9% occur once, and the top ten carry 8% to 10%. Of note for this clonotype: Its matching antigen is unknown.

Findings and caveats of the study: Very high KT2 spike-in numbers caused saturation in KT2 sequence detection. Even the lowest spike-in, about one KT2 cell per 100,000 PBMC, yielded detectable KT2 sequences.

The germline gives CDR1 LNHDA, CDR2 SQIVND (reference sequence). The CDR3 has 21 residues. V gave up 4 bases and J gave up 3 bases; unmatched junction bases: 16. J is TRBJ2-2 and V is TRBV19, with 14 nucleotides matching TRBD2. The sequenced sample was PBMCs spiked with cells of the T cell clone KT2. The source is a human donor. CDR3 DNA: TGTGCCAGTAGTACCCCCTCCGTGGGGACTAGCGGGGGATTGGACACCGGGGAGCTGTTTTTT. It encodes CASSTPSVGTSGGLDTGELFF. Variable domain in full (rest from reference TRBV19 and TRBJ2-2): DGGITQSPKYLFRKEGQNVTLSCEQNLNHDAMYWYRQDPGQGLRLIYYSQIVNDFQKGDIAEGYSVSREKKESFPLTVTSAQKNPTAFYLCASSTPSVGTSGGLDTGELFFGEGSRLTVL.